This is a list of T cell receptor beta chains from one sample in a study of T cells and Merkel cell carcinoma outcomes. The data were produced by immunoSEQ multiplex PCR, yet TCRdb's version contains in-frame clones alone and is incomplete. The sample yields 1,900 or so clones, about 93% seen once. Source material: tumor tissue from Merkel cell carcinoma. The receptor set was obtained from a human donor with Merkel cell carcinoma. CDR3s include the opening cysteine and the closing phenylalanine or tryptophan.

J gene: TRBJ2-1; V gene: TRBV4-3; CDR3 protein: CANPVAGASGTYNEQFF
J gene: TRBJ2-7; V gene: TRBV10-3; CDR3 protein: CAISEQGHEQYF
J gene: TRBJ2-5; V gene: TRBV7-8; CDR3 protein: CASSLTRERGQETQYF
J gene: TRBJ1-2; V gene: TRBV7-9; CDR3 protein: CASSQTGAPDGYTF
J gene: TRBJ1-1; V gene: TRBV19; CDR3 protein: CASATGGVSTEAFF
J gene: TRBJ1-1; V gene: TRBV6-4; CDR3 protein: CASKAGGSTEAFF
J gene: TRBJ1-5; V gene: TRBV12-5; CDR3 protein: CASGPGTANQPQHF
J gene: TRBJ2-7; V gene: TRBV7-9; CDR3 protein: CASTRGGTRPYEQYF
J gene: TRBJ2-5; V gene: TRBV6-6; CDR3 protein: CASSMGLAGGQETQYF
J gene: TRBJ2-7; V gene: TRBV18; CDR3 protein: CASSRDGYEQYF
J gene: TRBJ2-7; V gene: TRBV6-1; CDR3 protein: CASSEALDAVYEQYF
J gene: TRBJ1-2; V gene: TRBV5-1; CDR3 protein: CASSLEKGGFGYTF
J gene: TRBJ2-2; V gene: TRBV14; CDR3 protein: CASSRGTQNTGELFF